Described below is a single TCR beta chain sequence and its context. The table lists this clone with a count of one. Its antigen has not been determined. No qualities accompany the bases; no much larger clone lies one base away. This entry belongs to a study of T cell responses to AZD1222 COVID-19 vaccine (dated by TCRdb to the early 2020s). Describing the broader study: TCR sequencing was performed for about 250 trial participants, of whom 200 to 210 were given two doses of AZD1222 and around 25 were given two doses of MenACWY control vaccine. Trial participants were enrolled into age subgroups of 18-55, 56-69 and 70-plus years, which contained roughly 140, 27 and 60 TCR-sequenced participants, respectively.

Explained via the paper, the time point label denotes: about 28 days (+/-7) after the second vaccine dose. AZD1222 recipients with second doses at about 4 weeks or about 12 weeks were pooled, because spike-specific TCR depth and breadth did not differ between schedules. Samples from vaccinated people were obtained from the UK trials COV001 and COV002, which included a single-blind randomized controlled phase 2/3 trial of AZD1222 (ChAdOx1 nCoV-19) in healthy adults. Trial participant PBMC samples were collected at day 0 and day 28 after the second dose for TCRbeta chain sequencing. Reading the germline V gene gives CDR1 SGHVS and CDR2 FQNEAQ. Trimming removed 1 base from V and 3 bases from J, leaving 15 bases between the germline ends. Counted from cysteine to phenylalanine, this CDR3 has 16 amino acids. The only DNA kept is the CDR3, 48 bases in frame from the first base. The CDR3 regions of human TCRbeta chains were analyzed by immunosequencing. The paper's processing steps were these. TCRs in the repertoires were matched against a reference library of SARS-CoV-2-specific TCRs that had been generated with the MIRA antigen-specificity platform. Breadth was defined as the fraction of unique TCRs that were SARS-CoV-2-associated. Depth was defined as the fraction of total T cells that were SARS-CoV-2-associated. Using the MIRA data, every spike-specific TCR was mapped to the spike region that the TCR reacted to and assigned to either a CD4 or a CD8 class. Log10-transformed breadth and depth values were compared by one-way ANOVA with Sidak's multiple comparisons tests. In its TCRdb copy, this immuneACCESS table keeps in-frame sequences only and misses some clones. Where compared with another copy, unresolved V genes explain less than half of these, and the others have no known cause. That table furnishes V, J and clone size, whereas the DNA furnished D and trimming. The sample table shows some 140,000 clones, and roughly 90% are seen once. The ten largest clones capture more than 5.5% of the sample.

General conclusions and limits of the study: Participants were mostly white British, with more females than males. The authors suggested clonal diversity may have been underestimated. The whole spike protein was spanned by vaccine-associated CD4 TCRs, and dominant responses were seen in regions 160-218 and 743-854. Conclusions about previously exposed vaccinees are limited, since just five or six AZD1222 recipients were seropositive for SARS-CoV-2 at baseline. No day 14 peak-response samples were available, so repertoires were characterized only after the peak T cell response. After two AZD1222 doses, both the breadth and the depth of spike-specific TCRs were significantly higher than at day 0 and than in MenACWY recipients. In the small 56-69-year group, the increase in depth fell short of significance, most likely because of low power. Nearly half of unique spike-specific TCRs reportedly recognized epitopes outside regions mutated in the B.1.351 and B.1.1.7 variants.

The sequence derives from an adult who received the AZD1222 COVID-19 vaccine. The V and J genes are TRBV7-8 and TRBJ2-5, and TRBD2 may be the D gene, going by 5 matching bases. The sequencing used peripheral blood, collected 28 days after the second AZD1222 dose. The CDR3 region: CASSLGYLAGEETQYF. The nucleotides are TGTGCCAGCAGCTTAGGGTATTTGGCGGGTGAAGAGACCCAGTACTTC.